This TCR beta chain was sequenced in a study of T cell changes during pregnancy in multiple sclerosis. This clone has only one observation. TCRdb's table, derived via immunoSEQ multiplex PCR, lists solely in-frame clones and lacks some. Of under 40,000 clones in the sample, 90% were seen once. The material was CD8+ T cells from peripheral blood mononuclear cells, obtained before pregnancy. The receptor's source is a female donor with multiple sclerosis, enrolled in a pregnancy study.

CDR3 protein: CASSQESESGANVLTF. The CDR3 nucleotides read TGCGCCAGCAGCCAAGAGAGCGAGTCTGGGGCCAACGTCCTGACTTTC. V gene TRBV4-3 combines with J gene TRBJ2-6; D gene uncertain. CDR3 size: 16 residues. V lost 0 bases and J 1 base, leaving 7 bases between the germline ends. The germline CDR1 and CDR2 sequences are LGHNA and YSLEER.